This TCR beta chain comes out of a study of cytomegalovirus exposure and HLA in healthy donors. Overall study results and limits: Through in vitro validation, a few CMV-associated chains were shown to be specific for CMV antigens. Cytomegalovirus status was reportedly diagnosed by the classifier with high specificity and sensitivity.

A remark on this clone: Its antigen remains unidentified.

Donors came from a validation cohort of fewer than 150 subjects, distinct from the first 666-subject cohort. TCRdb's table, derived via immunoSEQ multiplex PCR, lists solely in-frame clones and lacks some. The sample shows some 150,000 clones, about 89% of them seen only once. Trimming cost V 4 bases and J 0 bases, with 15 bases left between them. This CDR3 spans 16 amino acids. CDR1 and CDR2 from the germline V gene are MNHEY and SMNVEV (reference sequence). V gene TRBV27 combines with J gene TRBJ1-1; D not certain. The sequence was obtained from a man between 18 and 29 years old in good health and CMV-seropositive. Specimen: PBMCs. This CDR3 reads CASSSHLSRLNTEAFF. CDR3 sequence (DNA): TGTGCCAGCAGTTCCCACCTTTCCAGGTTGAACACTGAAGCTTTCTTT.